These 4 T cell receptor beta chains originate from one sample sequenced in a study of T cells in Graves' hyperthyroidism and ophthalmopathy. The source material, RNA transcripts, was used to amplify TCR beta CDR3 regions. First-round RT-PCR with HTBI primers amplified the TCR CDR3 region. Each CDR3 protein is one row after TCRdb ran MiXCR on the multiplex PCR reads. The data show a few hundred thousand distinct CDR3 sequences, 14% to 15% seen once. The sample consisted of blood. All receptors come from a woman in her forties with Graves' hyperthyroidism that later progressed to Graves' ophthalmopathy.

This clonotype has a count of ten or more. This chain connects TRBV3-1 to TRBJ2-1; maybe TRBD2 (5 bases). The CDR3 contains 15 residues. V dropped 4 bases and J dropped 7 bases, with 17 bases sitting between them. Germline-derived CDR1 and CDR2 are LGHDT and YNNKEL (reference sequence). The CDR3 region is CASSPSTGSYNEQFF. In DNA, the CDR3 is TGTGCCAGCAGCCCCTCCACGGGGAGTTATAATGAGCAGTTCTTC.

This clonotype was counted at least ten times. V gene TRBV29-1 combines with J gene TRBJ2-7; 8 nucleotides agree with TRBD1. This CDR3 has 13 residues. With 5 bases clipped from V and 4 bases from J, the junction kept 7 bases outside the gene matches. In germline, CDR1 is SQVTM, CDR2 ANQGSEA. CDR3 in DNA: TGCAGCGTTCTTGGGGACAGGACTTACGAGCAGTACTTC. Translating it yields CSVLGDRTYEQYF.

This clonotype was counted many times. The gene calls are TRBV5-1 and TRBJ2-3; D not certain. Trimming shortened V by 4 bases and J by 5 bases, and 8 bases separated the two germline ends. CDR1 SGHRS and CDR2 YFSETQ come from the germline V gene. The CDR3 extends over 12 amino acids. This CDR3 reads CASSTTLDTQYF. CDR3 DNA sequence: TGCGCCAGCAGCACCACATTAGATACGCAGTATTTT.

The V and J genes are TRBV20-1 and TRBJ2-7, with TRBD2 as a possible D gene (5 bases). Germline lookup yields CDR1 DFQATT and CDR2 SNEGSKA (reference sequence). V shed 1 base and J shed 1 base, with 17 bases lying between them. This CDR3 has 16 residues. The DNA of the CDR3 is TGCAGTGCTAGAGTTCTACGGGAAGAAGTTTCCTACGAGCAGTACTTC. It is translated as CSARVLREEVSYEQYF.